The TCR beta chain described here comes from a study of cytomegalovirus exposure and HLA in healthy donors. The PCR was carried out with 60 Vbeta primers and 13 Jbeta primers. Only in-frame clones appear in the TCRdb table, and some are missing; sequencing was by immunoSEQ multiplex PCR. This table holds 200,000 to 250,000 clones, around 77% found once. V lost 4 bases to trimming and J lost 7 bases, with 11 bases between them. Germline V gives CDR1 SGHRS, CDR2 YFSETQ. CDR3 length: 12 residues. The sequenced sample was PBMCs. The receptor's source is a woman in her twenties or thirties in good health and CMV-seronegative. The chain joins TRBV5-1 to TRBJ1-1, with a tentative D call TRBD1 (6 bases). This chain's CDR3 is CASSPDRIEAFF. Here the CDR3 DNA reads TGCGCCAGCAGCCCGGACAGAATTGAAGCTTTCTTT.